Reported below is one T cell receptor (beta chain). V was cut by 1 base and J by 1 base, with 11 bases left in between. Germline V gene data show CDR1 as SEHNR and CDR2 as FQNEAQ (reference sequence). CDR3 length: 15 amino acids. The source of the sample is a study of blood T cells in healthy people across ages. Total RNA amounts of at least 5.5 micrograms were extracted per sample. Together with a sample-barcoded 5' primer, a J-beta primer mix was included in a second PCR lasting roughly 6 to 12 cycles. TCRdb ran MiXCR on the 5' RACE reads and lists one entry per CDR3 protein. Altogether 550,000 to 650,000 distinct CDR3 sequences are present, about 27% being singletons, with the ten largest covering approximately 3.6%. The same sample was also studied in work on T cells of mothers and their children. That paper notes: Five to seven children, together with their three healthy Caucasian mothers, made up the donors.

The source of this sequence is a boy younger than 10 in good health. The sample comprised blood. V gene TRBV7-9 combines with J gene TRBJ2-7; the D call may be TRBD1 or TRBD2 (5 bases each). CDR3 residues: CASSLEGTASYEQYF. CDR3 nucleotide sequence: TGTGCCAGCAGCTTAGAAGGGACGGCTTCCTACGAGCAGTACTTC.